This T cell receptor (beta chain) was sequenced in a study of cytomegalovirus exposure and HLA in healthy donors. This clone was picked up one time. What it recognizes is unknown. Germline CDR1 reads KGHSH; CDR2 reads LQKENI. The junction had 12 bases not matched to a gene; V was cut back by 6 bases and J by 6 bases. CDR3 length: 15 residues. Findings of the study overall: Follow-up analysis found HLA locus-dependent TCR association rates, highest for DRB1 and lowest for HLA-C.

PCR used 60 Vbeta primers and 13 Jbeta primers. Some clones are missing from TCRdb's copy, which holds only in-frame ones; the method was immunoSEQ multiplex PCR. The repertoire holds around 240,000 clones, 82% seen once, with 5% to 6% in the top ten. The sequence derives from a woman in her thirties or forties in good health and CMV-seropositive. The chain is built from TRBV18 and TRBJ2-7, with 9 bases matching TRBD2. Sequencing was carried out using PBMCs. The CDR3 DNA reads TGTGCCAGCTCGCGGTACGCGGGGGGGGATACCGAGCAGTACTTC. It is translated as CASSRYAGGDTEQYF.